This passage covers 14 T cell receptor beta chains from one sample sequenced in a study of vaccination effects on CD4 cells after COVID-19. Generated by immunoSEQ multiplex PCR, the TCRdb table keeps only in-frame clones and is missing some. The table includes just over 20,000 clones, around 70% detected once. These receptors' antigens are unknown. CD4+ T cells specific for antigen were expanded with viral peptide pools by the ViraFEST assay before sequencing. On day 10 of culture, CD4+ T cells were separated out. The specimen was CD4+ T cells from PBMCs cultured with HCoV-229E spike peptides, collected before COVID-19 vaccination. The receptor source for this set is a human donor who received a COVID-19 vaccine.

This chain uses TRBV5-6 with TRBJ2-1, with TRBD2 as a possible D gene (6 bases). Trimming removed 1 base at V and 0 bases at J, with 8 bases between. This CDR3 is 15 amino acids long. The germline CDR1 and CDR2 sequences are SGHDT and YYEEEE. CDR3 region: CASSLYGSSYNEQFF. The CDR3 nucleotides read TGTGCCAGCAGCTTGTACGGGAGCTCCTACAATGAGCAGTTCTTC.

This clone occurred a few times. The rearrangement links TRBV4-1 to TRBJ1-4; possibly TRBD1 for D (5 bases). Germline loops: CDR1 MGHRA, CDR2 YSYEKL. CDR3 length: 18 residues. V gave up 3 bases and J gave up 8 bases, with 25 bases separating them. This chain's CDR3 is CASSQLTITGTAGEKLFF. The CDR3 DNA sequence: TGCGCCAGCAGCCAGCTGACCATCACCGGGACCGCGGGCGAAAAACTGTTTTTT.

The rearrangement joins TRBV6-5 to TRBJ2-2, with 9 bases aligning to TRBD2. The ends lost 3 bases at V and 6 bases at J; junction bases unmatched: 8. This CDR3 comprises 16 residues. From germline, CDR1 is MNHEY and CDR2 SVGAGI. The chain's CDR3 is CASSYLAGGPPGELFF. CDR3 nucleotides: TGTGCCAGCAGTTATCTTGCGGGAGGGCCGCCCGGGGAGCTGTTTTTT.

This clone was counted between two and nine times. The chain is built from TRBV19 and TRBJ1-5; weak D call: TRBD1 (6 bases). Germline CDR1 is LNHDA and CDR2 is SQIVND (reference sequence). CDR3 length equals 14 residues. V lost 5 bases and J lost 6, with 14 bases in between. CDR3 in amino acids: CASSFQGNGQPQHF. CDR3 sequence (DNA): TGTGCCAGTAGTTTTCAGGGGAACGGTCAGCCCCAGCATTTT.

This chain links TRBV6-2 or TRBV6-3 with TRBJ2-7; tentatively, D is TRBD1 or TRBD2 (5 bases each). V lost 5 bases and J 1 base, leaving 30 bases between the germline ends. Germline V lookup: CDR1 MNHEY, CDR2 SVGEGT. The CDR3 has 20 residues. The CDR3 here is CASSLKNKTSRDRTSYEQYF. CDR3 coding DNA: TGTGCCAGCAGTCTGAAGAACAAAACATCAAGGGACCGCACGTCCTACGAGCAGTACTTC.

The chain joins TRBV5-1 to TRBJ1-3; no clear D gene. Trimming took off 1 base at V and 0 bases at J, with 11 bases between the two ends. Per the germline V gene, CDR1 is SGHRS and CDR2 is YFSETQ. The CDR3 is 16 amino acids. In nucleotides, the CDR3 is TGCGCCAGCAGCTTGCGTCTTCGGAGCTCTGGAAACACCATATATTTT. It translates to CASSLRLRSSGNTIYF.

The chain uses TRBV3-1 (or the pseudogene TRBV3-2) and TRBJ1-3; 8 bases line up with TRBD1. Germline CDR1 is LGHDT and CDR2 is YNNKEL (reference sequence). The ends lost 6 bases at V and 1 base at J; junction bases unmatched: 5. This CDR3 is 15 amino acids long. In DNA, the CDR3 is TGTGCCAGCAGTTACACAGGGGGATCTGGAAACACCATATATTTT. Translating it yields CASSYTGGSGNTIYF.

V and J are TRBV6-5 and TRBJ1-3; no firm D call. The CDR3 loop spans 15 amino acids. Germline V gives CDR1 MNHEY, CDR2 SVGAGI. The germline V and J ends were trimmed by 2 bases and 2 bases, with 10 bases remaining between them. The CDR3 nucleotides read TGTGCCAGCAGTTACGGGATGACAACTGGAAACACCATATATTTT. It specifies CASSYGMTTGNTIYF.

The V call is TRBV6-2 or TRBV6-3, the J call TRBJ1-1; D is undetermined. Germline V gene lookup returns CDR1 MNHEY and CDR2 SVGEGT. CDR3 length: 14 amino acids. Trimming pared 0 bases from V and 3 bases from J, leaving 8 bases between. The CDR3, as DNA: TGTGCCAGCAGTTACTCGACCGGGGACACTGAAGCTTTCTTT. It codes for CASSYSTGDTEAFF.

This sequence joins TRBV9 and TRBJ2-1, with 13 bases aligning to TRBD2. The CDR3 loop spans 15 amino acids. Germline-derived CDR1 and CDR2 are SGDLS and YYNGEE. V shed 5 bases and J 8 bases; nucleotides not matched to a gene: 7. CDR3 DNA sequence: TGTGCCAGCAGTGGGACTAGCGGGATTCCTGATGAGCAGTTCTTC. Its protein is CASSGTSGIPDEQFF.

The gene calls are TRBV11-2 and TRBJ2-3; 13 nucleotides match TRBD2. There are 16 residues in the CDR3. V gave up 6 bases and J gave up 3 bases; unmatched junction bases: 6. Germline-derived CDR1 and CDR2 are SGHAT and FQNNGV. CDR3: CASRIGTSGATDTQYF. CDR3 DNA sequence: TGTGCCAGCAGAATAGGGACTAGCGGGGCAACAGATACGCAGTATTTT.

The gene calls are TRBV5-1 and TRBJ1-5; weak D call: TRBD1 (6 bases). CDR1 is SGHRS, CDR2 YFSETQ, per germline. There are 15 residues in the CDR3. The ends were cut back, 4 bases at V and 4 bases at J, with 15 bases in the middle. CDR3 residues: CASSLDGQTNQPQHF. The CDR3, as DNA: TGCGCCAGCAGCCTCGACGGACAGACGAATCAGCCCCAGCATTTT.

The rearrangement links TRBV19 to TRBJ2-6; D ambiguous. The CDR3 length is 17 residues. Trimming removed 4 bases from V and 0 bases from J, with 13 bases in between. The V gene's germline CDR1 is LNHDA and CDR2 SQIVND (reference sequence). The CDR3 nucleotides are TGTGCCAGTAGTACCGACTCTTTGGGCTCTGGGGCCAACGTCCTGACTTTC. Amino acid sequence: CASSTDSLGSGANVLTF.

This clone was recorded once. The gene calls are TRBV9 and TRBJ1-1; D gene unclear. Germline V lookup: CDR1 SGDLS, CDR2 YYNGEE. There are 12 residues in the CDR3. V was cut by 0 bases and J by 3 bases, with 3 bases left in between. The DNA for the CDR3 is TGTGCCAGCAGCGTAGTGGACACTGAAGCTTTCTTT. Its translation: CASSVVDTEAFF.